This T cell receptor (beta chain) was profiled in a study of cytomegalovirus exposure and HLA in healthy donors (dated by TCRdb to 2016 to 2017). Study-level background: An earlier analysis of roughly 610 of the donors reported approximately 300 Gb of sequence data and around 110 million unique TCR beta sequences obtained from around 180 million T cells. Four to six DR-DQ haplotypes were handled as single units for association and clustering, since linkage in the cohort was strong. Around 330 gigabases of sequencing data and 70 million to 95 million unique TCR sequences made up an early release that covered 500 to 650 HLA-typed donors. Every repertoire in the discovery cohort had been generated on one and the same sequencing platform. Besides the first cohort of roughly 700 subjects, a separate validation cohort made up of 120 different subjects was used. High-throughput TCR immunosequencing, statistical association of individual TCRs with disease status, and machine learning were combined to predict cytomegalovirus infection status. The number of typed donors differed by locus: roughly 629-640 for A, B, C, DRB1 and DQB1; 500 to 550 for DQA1; roughly 600 for DPA1; and some 450 for DPB1. In a later genetic analysis, genome-wide SNP genotypes for about 65% of the roughly 670 donors were used, and that subset was treated as a discovery cohort. To decide whether each TCR beta V gene segment behaved as functional or pseudogenic, an earlier analysis of 587 of the donors relied on high-throughput TCR beta sequencing. The study profiled the T cell repertoires of hundreds of subjects by immunosequencing and related them to cytomegalovirus serostatus. Rather than using new phenotypic data, the later analysis identified candidate immune exposures from TCR beta sequences and from how often those sequences occurred across donors. Donor age, sex, ethnicity and CMV serostatus were collected together with the repertoire data. HLA typing covered class I and class II loci at four-digit resolution. The study aimed to test whether signatures of past pathogen exposure could be identified by cataloging public T cell receptors. A later analysis re-examined previously published TCR beta repertoires from about 670 donors and added high-resolution HLA genotyping to investigate patterns of TCR occurrence. Of the 398 genotyped donors, approximately 83% fell in the genetic ancestry cluster associated with self-reported Caucasian donors. Among some 400 genotyped donors of the cohort, an average of around 240,000 unique TCR beta nucleotide sequences was sequenced per donor, of which about 19% were non-productive. General study outcomes and caveats: Because some donors lacked HLA typing at each locus, the association tests relied only on the typed subset. When HLA alleles, especially DR and DQ, strongly co-occurred, TCR associations were difficult to assign to individual alleles. Correlated functional status among segregating V segments might be attributable to linkage disequilibrium, but an unknown experimental factor could not be ruled out. Most TCR sequences were seen in very few donors, while some public TCRs were found in many individuals. The presence/absence analyses assumed that sequencing depth was roughly uniform across donors, and that assumption may not be true. The cohort was sequenced for TCR beta chains only, and without alpha or paired-chain data the features that could be detected were limited. In an earlier analysis of approximately 600 of the donors, most TCR beta V segments were observed in productive rearrangements about 87% or about 30% of the time, broadly matching IMGT annotations. The sequencing pipeline was judged likely to have produced a cluster of highly shared sequence variants as a technical artifact. The authors suggested that the approach could potentially be extended to other disease states and immunological phenotypes. A later genetic analysis reported fewer N-insertions in productive TCRs among donors in an Asian-associated ancestry cluster than the roughly 700-donor mean. Some IMGT-functional V segments, including TRBV6-2 and TRBV6-3, could not be distinguished by the 87-base-pair reads and were therefore excluded. CMV serostatus was the only immune exposure information available for the cohort. A later analysis found that most CMV-associated TCR beta chains appeared HLA-restricted, with HLA associations seemingly driven largely by CMV exposure. The study gave a list of under 200 TCR beta chains associated with cytomegalovirus. In vitro tests confirmed that a few of the cytomegalovirus-associated TCR beta chains recognize cytomegalovirus antigens. The earlier analysis of almost 600 of the donors excluded fewer than 20 rarely observed V segments, including chromosome 9 orphons, because counts were too low. A later analysis found that HLA-associated TCR beta chains were more clonally expanded and had lower generation probabilities than equally common non-associated chains. V-gene and J-gene trimming of TCR beta chains was associated with a missense DCLRE1C variant in a later genetic analysis, and the association was replicated in an independent cohort. In a later analysis, some 18,000 TCR beta sequences were associated with specific HLA alleles at a false discovery rate of 0.05. A further reported finding was that TCR beta sequences accurately predicted the HLA-A and HLA-B alleles for most subjects in the first cohort. In a later analysis, the rate of TCR association differed among HLA loci, with DRB1 alleles having the most associated TCRs and HLA-C alleles having the fewest. A later analysis reported that several top co-occurrence clusters appeared linked to parvovirus B19, influenza, CMV and Epstein-Barr virus. Cytomegalovirus status was reported to be diagnosed by the classifier with high specificity and sensitivity in both the original and validation cohorts.

Libraries were prepared through the immunoSEQ multiplex PCR assay. The multiplex PCR relied on a mix of 60 forward primers for TCR Vbeta segments and 13 reverse primers for TCR Jbeta segments. Amplification of the CDR3 region of rearranged TCR beta genes was performed with a multiplex PCR assay on genomic DNA. Amplified TCR beta libraries were sequenced as 87-base-pair reads on the Illumina HiSeq System. The published analysis was carried out like this. A later analysis tallied 75 million to 95 million unique TCR beta chains across the 640 or so repertoires, and 10 million to 11 million of those chains were shared by two or more donors. Raw reads were error-corrected and collapsed into unique sequences with a nearest-neighbor algorithm that merged closely related sequences to remove PCR and sequencing errors. To assign V, D and J gene segments, CDR3 sequences were aligned to IMGT reference sequences. Each retained sequence needed at least a six-nucleotide match to both a V gene segment and a J gene segment. Rearrangements were classified as productive when the CDR3 lacked stop codons and remained in frame with V and J, and all other rearrangements were classified as non-productive. Following IMGT convention, CDR3 was defined as the stretch from the second conserved V-encoded cysteine to the conserved J-encoded phenylalanine. The earlier analysis of about 590 of the donors excluded sequences that lacked an unambiguous match to a single V gene segment. In an earlier analysis of 450 to 750 of the donors, a V segment was called functional when productive rearrangements were above 56.7%, and segregating when the standard deviation between donors exceeded 5%. To diagnose cytomegalovirus status from the catalog of TCR beta chain sequences, a statistical classification framework was built. A later analysis assigned V and J genes by comparing TCR nucleotide sequences with IMGT/GENE-DB human TR gene sequences. A later analysis assigned CDR3 sequences and most-parsimonious VDJ recombination scenarios with the TCRdist pipeline. A later analysis defined each TCR beta chain by its CDR3 amino acid sequence plus V-gene family, and excluded reads lacking a unique V-gene family. As a way to deal with suspected cross-contamination and a sequencing artifact, a later analysis dropped 640 or so nucleotide sequences that were highly shared and had low generation probability. In a later analysis, a clonal expansion index for each public chain was calculated from normalized within-repertoire ranks of inferred template counts. In a later analysis, generation probabilities were computed using a VDJ recombination model fitted to out-of-frame rearrangements, and the results were checked against IGoR. In a later analysis, hypergeometric tests were used to score TCR-TCR, TCR-HLA and TCR-CMV co-occurrence, with a repertoire-size bias correction applied to TCR pairs. In a later analysis, false discovery rates were estimated by permuting HLA or CMV assignments 20 times. A later analysis grouped co-occurring TCRs with DBSCAN, adding TCRdist sequence similarity when clustering within HLA-allele-positive subsets. Repertoires with fewer than 30,000 or more than 120,000 public chains, plus five repertoires with anomalous nucleotide sharing, were excluded from co-occurrence clustering. TCRdb retrieved this table from immuneACCESS and kept in-frame rearrangements only. Not all clones are present; in checked studies, unresolved V genes account for under half, and no reason is known for the remainder. The V and J calls and the clone size are those of that table, but D and trimming were determined from the DNA. Within this sample are around 180,000 clones, with under 90% of them counted one time only. Together, the top ten hold 4.8% of the sample.

Based on the germline V gene, the CDR1 and CDR2 sequences are SGHVS and FQNEAQ. V is trimmed back by 5 bases and J by 5 bases, and the junction contains 3 bases that no gene match accounts for. The CDR3 holds 13 amino acids from the cysteine to the phenylalanine. CDR3 DNA only is kept here, 39 bases in frame from base 1. The cohort was made up of 666 healthy bone marrow donors. Cohort members were all nominally healthy when sampled, although unrecorded immune exposures were likely present. The donor was CMV seronegative and was included in the group of about 350 seronegative cohort members. A peripheral blood sample was collected from each donor, and TCR beta sequencing was performed on peripheral blood mononuclear cells. The Qiagen DNeasy Blood Extraction Kit was used to extract genomic DNA from the blood cell samples. As regards this clone: The antigen this receptor binds is unknown. Base-call qualities are not available, and no considerably larger clone is one nucleotide away.

Sequenced material: PBMCs. The TCR was taken from a man aged 18 to 30 in good health and CMV-seronegative. The V and J genes are TRBV7-8 and TRBJ2-7; 10 bases in between match TRBD1. The DNA sequence is given as TGTGCCAGCAGCCCCGGGACAGGGGACGAGCAGTACTTC. Its translation is CASSPGTGDEQYF.